This is a list of T cell receptor beta chains from one sample in a study of T cells in Graves' hyperthyroidism and ophthalmopathy. TCRdb ran MiXCR on the multiplex PCR reads and lists one entry per CDR3 protein. The sample gives approximately 320,000 distinct CDR3 sequences, roughly 17% of which show up once; around a third is in the top ten. What was sequenced was blood. These receptors were collected from a man between 25 and 39 years old with Graves' hyperthyroidism. Each CDR3 is given with its conserved first and last residue. Fields, in order: CDR3 DNA, CDR3 protein, J gene, CDR3 length, D gene, clone size, V gene. A D gene is named only where the DNA matches it firmly. For some rows the clone size is stated as once, few or many, or as a class when expanded; others skip it.

CDR3nt: TGCAGTGCTACGGGACAGGGTTTTTCGGATACGCAGTATTTT
CDR3aa: CSATGQGFSDTQYF
j_gene: TRBJ2-3
len: 14
d_gene: TRBD1
abundance: many
v_gene: TRBV20-1

CDR3nt: TGCGCCAGCAGCTTGGGGACAGGGTCGAATCAGCCCCAGCATTTT
CDR3aa: CASSLGTGSNQPQHF
j_gene: TRBJ1-5
len: 15
d_gene: TRBD1
abundance: many
v_gene: TRBV5-1

CDR3nt: TGCGCCAGCAGCGGTTCGGACTACGAGCAGTACTTC
CDR3aa: CASSGSDYEQYF
j_gene: TRBJ2-7
len: 12
d_gene: NA
abundance: many
v_gene: TRBV5-1

CDR3nt: TGTGCTAGCGCCCCAGGGACAGGGACCTACAATGAGCAGTTCTTC
CDR3aa: CASAPGTGTYNEQFF
j_gene: TRBJ2-1
len: 15
d_gene: TRBD1
abundance: NA
v_gene: TRBV7-7

CDR3nt: TGCAGTGCTAGTGCCCCGGGCGGGAGGGTTTCCTACGAGCAGTACTTC
CDR3aa: CSASAPGGRVSYEQYF
j_gene: TRBJ2-7
len: 16
d_gene: TRBD2
abundance: many
v_gene: TRBV20-1

CDR3nt: TGTGCCAGCAGTTCGACTCAAGGACACGAAAAACTGTTTTTT
CDR3aa: CASSSTQGHEKLFF
j_gene: TRBJ1-4
len: 14
d_gene: NA
abundance: NA
v_gene: TRBV6-1

CDR3nt: TGTGCCAGCAGTTTAGTAACTAGCGGGAGGGAGACCCAGTACTTC
CDR3aa: CASSLVTSGRETQYF
j_gene: TRBJ2-5
len: 15
d_gene: TRBD2
abundance: many
v_gene: TRBV12-3/TRBV12-4

CDR3nt: TGTGCCAGCAGCTTCACGGGGACATCTCATGGCTACACCTTC
CDR3aa: CASSFTGTSHGYTF
j_gene: TRBJ1-2
len: 14
d_gene: NA
abundance: many
v_gene: TRBV5-4

CDR3nt: TGTGCCAGCAGCCCGTCCCCTGGACGGCTAACCAAAAACTCCCATGAGCAGTTCTTC
CDR3aa: CASSPSPGRLTKNSHEQFF
j_gene: TRBJ2-1
len: 19
d_gene: NA
abundance: few
v_gene: TRBV11-2

CDR3nt: TGTGCCAGCAGCGCCCTAGCGGGAAATCGCGATGAGCAGTTCTTC
CDR3aa: CASSALAGNRDEQFF
j_gene: TRBJ2-1
len: 15
d_gene: TRBD2
abundance: few
v_gene: TRBV7-9

CDR3nt: TGTGCCAGCAGTGATTTCTCGGGGAGCTCCTGCGAGCAGTACTTC
CDR3aa: CASSDFSGSSCEQYF
j_gene: TRBJ2-7
len: 15
d_gene: NA
abundance: NA
v_gene: TRBV25-1

CDR3nt: TGTGCCAGCAGTGAAGCCGGGCGGGGAAACACCGGGGAGCTGTTTTTT
CDR3aa: CASSEAGRGNTGELFF
j_gene: TRBJ2-2
len: 16
d_gene: NA
abundance: NA
v_gene: TRBV2

CDR3nt: TGTGCCAGCAGTGCCCCAACCTCCTACAATGAGCAGTTCTTC
CDR3aa: CASSAPTSYNEQFF
j_gene: TRBJ2-1
len: 14
d_gene: NA
abundance: NA
v_gene: TRBV7-9

CDR3nt: TGCGCCAGCAGCTTGAGTGCGGGACCCTCTTACAATGAGCAGTTCTTC
CDR3aa: CASSLSAGPSYNEQFF
j_gene: TRBJ2-1
len: 16
d_gene: NA
abundance: many
v_gene: TRBV5-1

CDR3nt: TGTGCCAGCAGTTTATATGGGGGCAGTGGCTACACCTTC
CDR3aa: CASSLYGGSGYTF
j_gene: TRBJ1-2
len: 13
d_gene: NA
abundance: many
v_gene: TRBV28

CDR3nt: TGTGCCAGCAGCCACGGTCCGACCTATGGCTACACCTTC
CDR3aa: CASSHGPTYGYTF
j_gene: TRBJ1-2
len: 13
d_gene: NA
abundance: few
v_gene: TRBV14

CDR3nt: TGTGCCAGCAGGGGTTTCCAGGGTGGGGGAGAGACCCAGTACTTC
CDR3aa: CASRGFQGGGETQYF
j_gene: TRBJ2-5
len: 15
d_gene: NA
abundance: many
v_gene: TRBV6-1

CDR3nt: TGTGCCTGGAGTGTAGCCGATAGCAATCAGCCCCAGCATTTT
CDR3aa: CAWSVADSNQPQHF
j_gene: TRBJ1-5
len: 14
d_gene: NA
abundance: many
v_gene: TRBV30

CDR3nt: TGTGCCAGCAGACGAAGGAGCTCCTACAATGAGCAGTTCTTC
CDR3aa: CASRRRSSYNEQFF
j_gene: TRBJ2-1
len: 14
d_gene: NA
abundance: many
v_gene: TRBV28

CDR3nt: TGCGCCACCTCCCGGGACAGGGGGTCGAGATACGAGCAGTACTTC
CDR3aa: CATSRDRGSRYEQYF
j_gene: TRBJ2-7
len: 15
d_gene: TRBD1
abundance: NA
v_gene: TRBV5-1

CDR3nt: TGTGCCAGCAGCTTAGTCGGCTACGAGCAGTGCTTC
CDR3aa: CASSLVGYEQCF
j_gene: TRBJ2-7
len: 12
d_gene: NA
abundance: few
v_gene: TRBV7-8

CDR3nt: TGTGCCAGCAGTGAACTCGCTAGCTCCTACGAGCAGTACTTC
CDR3aa: CASSELASSYEQYF
j_gene: TRBJ2-7
len: 14
d_gene: NA
abundance: many
v_gene: TRBV6-1

CDR3nt: TGTGCCAGCAGCTTACCCCCACCGGGACAGCAAGAGACCCAGTACTTC
CDR3aa: CASSLPPPGQQETQYF
j_gene: TRBJ2-5
len: 16
d_gene: TRBD1
abundance: many
v_gene: TRBV7-2

CDR3nt: TGCAGCGCCAGGACAGTCGCCGGGTCTGGCTACACCTTC
CDR3aa: CSARTVAGSGYTF
j_gene: TRBJ1-2
len: 13
d_gene: NA
abundance: many
v_gene: TRBV29-1

CDR3nt: TGTGCCTGGACCTCACCGACCCCCAGGCGAGAGACCCAGTACTTC
CDR3aa: CAWTSPTPRRETQYF
j_gene: TRBJ2-5
len: 15
d_gene: NA
abundance: many
v_gene: TRBV30

CDR3nt: TGTGCCAGCAACCCGACTAGCGGGAGGGCGTACACCGGGGAGCTGTTTTTT
CDR3aa: CASNPTSGRAYTGELFF
j_gene: TRBJ2-2
len: 17
d_gene: TRBD2
abundance: many
v_gene: TRBV12-3/TRBV12-4

CDR3nt: TGTGCCAGCTCGGCGGCCGGGGAGCTGTTTTTT
CDR3aa: CASSAAGELFF
j_gene: TRBJ2-2
len: 11
d_gene: NA
abundance: many
v_gene: TRBV11-1

CDR3nt: TGTGCCAGCAGCCCCCAGGACAGCTACTACAATGAGCAGTTCTTC
CDR3aa: CASSPQDSYYNEQFF
j_gene: TRBJ2-1
len: 15
d_gene: NA
abundance: many
v_gene: TRBV5-6

CDR3nt: TGCAGTGCTAGAGATTTAGCGGGAGCAAACGAGCAGTACTTC
CDR3aa: CSARDLAGANEQYF
j_gene: TRBJ2-7
len: 14
d_gene: TRBD2
abundance: few
v_gene: TRBV20-1

CDR3nt: TGCGCCAGCAGCTTGCAGGGAACGAACACCGGGGAGCTGTTTTTT
CDR3aa: CASSLQGTNTGELFF
j_gene: TRBJ2-2
len: 15
d_gene: NA
abundance: many
v_gene: TRBV5-1

CDR3nt: TGTGCCAGCAGCCTAAAGGCTTGGTCGGCCGGGGAGCTGTTTTTT
CDR3aa: CASSLKAWSAGELFF
j_gene: TRBJ2-2
len: 15
d_gene: NA
abundance: many
v_gene: TRBV11-2

CDR3nt: TGTGCCAGCAGTGAAGGCAGTGGGTCTGGGGCCAACGTCCTGACTTTC
CDR3aa: CASSEGSGSGANVLTF
j_gene: TRBJ2-6
len: 16
d_gene: NA
abundance: many
v_gene: TRBV6-1

CDR3nt: TGTGCCAGCAGATCCAGGAGCTCCTACAATGAGCAGTTCTTC
CDR3aa: CASRSRSSYNEQFF
j_gene: TRBJ2-1
len: 14
d_gene: NA
abundance: NA
v_gene: TRBV2

CDR3nt: TGCAGTGCCCTAGGGGCAGATAGCAATCAGCCCCAGCATTTT
CDR3aa: CSALGADSNQPQHF
j_gene: TRBJ1-5
len: 14
d_gene: NA
abundance: many
v_gene: TRBV20-1

CDR3nt: TGCAGTGCAACCCGAGAAGATACGCAGTATTTT
CDR3aa: CSATREDTQYF
j_gene: TRBJ2-3
len: 11
d_gene: NA
abundance: many
v_gene: TRBV20-1

CDR3nt: TGTGCCAGCAGCTTAGTACCGCGCTCAGGGCTCGGCTATGGCTACACCTTC
CDR3aa: CASSLVPRSGLGYGYTF
j_gene: TRBJ1-2
len: 17
d_gene: NA
abundance: NA
v_gene: TRBV7-2

CDR3nt: TGTGCCAGCAGTATTAGCGGGTTAAGCACAGATACGCAGTATTTT
CDR3aa: CASSISGLSTDTQYF
j_gene: TRBJ2-3
len: 15
d_gene: TRBD2
abundance: NA
v_gene: TRBV28

CDR3nt: TGTGCCAGCAGTTTAATTCTCGCCAGCTACGAGCAGTACTTC
CDR3aa: CASSLILASYEQYF
j_gene: TRBJ2-7
len: 14
d_gene: NA
abundance: many
v_gene: TRBV27

CDR3nt: TGTGCCAGCAGTGCCACGGGACTAGCGGGAGTAAATGAGCAGTTCTTC
CDR3aa: CASSATGLAGVNEQFF
j_gene: TRBJ2-1
len: 16
d_gene: TRBD2
abundance: NA
v_gene: TRBV9

CDR3nt: TGTGCCAGCGAGGGCGACAATGAGCAGTTCTTC
CDR3aa: CASEGDNEQFF
j_gene: TRBJ2-1
len: 11
d_gene: NA
abundance: many
v_gene: TRBV7-9

CDR3nt: TGTGCCAGCAGTTTCGGCGGGGAGCTGTTTTTT
CDR3aa: CASSFGGELFF
j_gene: TRBJ2-2
len: 11
d_gene: NA
abundance: many
v_gene: TRBV28

CDR3nt: TGTGCCAGCAGCTCGTCCTGGACGGGGAATTCACCCCTCCACTTT
CDR3aa: CASSSSWTGNSPLHF
j_gene: TRBJ1-6
len: 15
d_gene: NA
abundance: once
v_gene: TRBV7-8

CDR3nt: TGCGCCAGCAGCCAGGGGGGCAGGTCGAACACTGAAGCTTTCTTT
CDR3aa: CASSQGGRSNTEAFF
j_gene: TRBJ1-1
len: 15
d_gene: TRBD1
abundance: many
v_gene: TRBV5-1

CDR3nt: TGTGCCAGCAGTTGCCCAGGCGGGGTGGACACAGATACGCAGTATTTT
CDR3aa: CASSCPGGVDTDTQYF
j_gene: TRBJ2-3
len: 16
d_gene: NA
abundance: NA
v_gene: TRBV12-3/TRBV12-4

CDR3nt: TGTGCCGGGAATCGGGAAGGGCCTACCTACGAGCAGTACTTC
CDR3aa: CAGNREGPTYEQYF
j_gene: TRBJ2-7
len: 14
d_gene: NA
abundance: many
v_gene: TRBV2

CDR3nt: TGTGCCAGCACGGACAGGGGGTACTATGGCTACACCTTC
CDR3aa: CASTDRGYYGYTF
j_gene: TRBJ1-2
len: 13
d_gene: TRBD1
abundance: once
v_gene: TRBV2

CDR3nt: TGTGCCAGCCACCAGACAGGGGATGTGGCCTATGGCTACACCTTC
CDR3aa: CASHQTGDVAYGYTF
j_gene: TRBJ1-2
len: 15
d_gene: TRBD1
abundance: NA
v_gene: TRBV6-1

CDR3nt: TGCGCCAGCAGCTTTTCCTTACGGAACTCCAACAATGAGCAGTTCTTC
CDR3aa: CASSFSLRNSNNEQFF
j_gene: TRBJ2-1
len: 16
d_gene: NA
abundance: many
v_gene: TRBV5-1

CDR3nt: TGTGCCAGCAGGTCGGGACTAGCAACTCGGGAGCAGTACTTC
CDR3aa: CASRSGLATREQYF
j_gene: TRBJ2-7
len: 14
d_gene: TRBD2
abundance: NA
v_gene: TRBV27

CDR3nt: TGCGCCAGCGGGACAGGGGACTATGGCTACACCTTC
CDR3aa: CASGTGDYGYTF
j_gene: TRBJ1-2
len: 12
d_gene: TRBD1
abundance: many
v_gene: TRBV5-1

CDR3nt: TGTGCCAGCAGTTTACCGCCGAGCGGGGACTATGGCTACACCTTC
CDR3aa: CASSLPPSGDYGYTF
j_gene: TRBJ1-2
len: 15
d_gene: NA
abundance: NA
v_gene: TRBV28

CDR3nt: TGCCTGGCGGCTAGCACAGATACGCAGTATTTT
CDR3aa: CLAASTDTQYF
j_gene: TRBJ2-3
len: 11
d_gene: NA
abundance: few
v_gene: TRBV29-1

CDR3nt: TGTGCCAGCAGTTACAGGGAAGTCTACGAGCAGTACTTC
CDR3aa: CASSYREVYEQYF
j_gene: TRBJ2-7
len: 13
d_gene: NA
abundance: many
v_gene: TRBV6-6

CDR3nt: TGTGCCAGCAGCCTAGACAGTTTCACAGATACGCAGTATTTT
CDR3aa: CASSLDSFTDTQYF
j_gene: TRBJ2-3
len: 14
d_gene: NA
abundance: NA
v_gene: TRBV13

CDR3nt: TGCGCCAGCAGGTGGAACCCTGATGAAAAACTGTTTTTT
CDR3aa: CASRWNPDEKLFF
j_gene: TRBJ1-4
len: 13
d_gene: NA
abundance: few
v_gene: TRBV5-1

CDR3nt: TGTGCCACCGGGACCTCTGGGGCCAACGTCCTGACTTTC
CDR3aa: CATGTSGANVLTF
j_gene: TRBJ2-6
len: 13
d_gene: NA
abundance: NA
v_gene: TRBV24-1

CDR3nt: TGTGCCACCAGTGATTTAGGGACTAGCGAAAACAATGAGCAGTTCTTC
CDR3aa: CATSDLGTSENNEQFF
j_gene: TRBJ2-1
len: 16
d_gene: TRBD2
abundance: many
v_gene: TRBV24-1

CDR3nt: TGCAGCGTTGGAGGGCCTCTGACTAGCGGGAGTAGGTATGAGCAGTTCTTC
CDR3aa: CSVGGPLTSGSRYEQFF
j_gene: TRBJ2-1
len: 17
d_gene: TRBD2
abundance: few
v_gene: TRBV29-1

CDR3nt: TGTGCCAGCAGCTTAGGGCGACAGACAAGAAACATTCAGTACTTC
CDR3aa: CASSLGRQTRNIQYF
j_gene: TRBJ2-4
len: 15
d_gene: NA
abundance: few
v_gene: TRBV13